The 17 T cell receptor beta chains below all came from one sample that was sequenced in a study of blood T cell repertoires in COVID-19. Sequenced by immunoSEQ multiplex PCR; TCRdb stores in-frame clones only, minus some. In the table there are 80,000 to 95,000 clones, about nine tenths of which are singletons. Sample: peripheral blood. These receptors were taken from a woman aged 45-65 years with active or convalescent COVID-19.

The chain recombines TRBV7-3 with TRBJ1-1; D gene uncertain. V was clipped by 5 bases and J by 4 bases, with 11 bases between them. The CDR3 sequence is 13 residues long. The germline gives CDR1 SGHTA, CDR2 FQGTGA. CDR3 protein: CASSELRFTEAFF. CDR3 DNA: TGTGCCAGCAGCGAATTGAGGTTCACTGAAGCTTTCTTT.

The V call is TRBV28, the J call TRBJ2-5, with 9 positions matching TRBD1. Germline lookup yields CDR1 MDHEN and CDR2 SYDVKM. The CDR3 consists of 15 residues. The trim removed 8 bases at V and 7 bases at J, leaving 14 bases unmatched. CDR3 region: CASCNRDRVSGTQYF. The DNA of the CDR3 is TGTGCCAGCTGTAACCGGGACAGGGTGAGCGGGACCCAGTACTTC.

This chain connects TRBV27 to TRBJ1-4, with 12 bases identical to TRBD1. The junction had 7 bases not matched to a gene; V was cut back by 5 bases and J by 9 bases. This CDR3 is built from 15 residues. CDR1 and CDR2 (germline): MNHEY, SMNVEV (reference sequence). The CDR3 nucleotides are TGTGCCAGCAGTAACCGGGACAGGGGGCAACAAAAACTGTTTTTT. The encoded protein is CASSNRDRGQQKLFF.

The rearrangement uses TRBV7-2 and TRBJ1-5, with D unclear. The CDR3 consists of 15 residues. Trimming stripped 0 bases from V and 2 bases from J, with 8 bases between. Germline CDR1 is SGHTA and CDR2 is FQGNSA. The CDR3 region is CASSLAGVGNQPQHF. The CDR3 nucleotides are TGTGCCAGCAGCTTAGCCGGGGTAGGCAATCAGCCCCAGCATTTT.

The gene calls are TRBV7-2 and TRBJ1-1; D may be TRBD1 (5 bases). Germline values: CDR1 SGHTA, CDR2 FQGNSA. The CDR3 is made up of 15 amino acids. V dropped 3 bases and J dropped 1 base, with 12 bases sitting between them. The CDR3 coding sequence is TGTGCCAGCAGCTTGTTGGGGGGAAGGAACACTGAAGCTTTCTTT. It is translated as CASSLLGGRNTEAFF.

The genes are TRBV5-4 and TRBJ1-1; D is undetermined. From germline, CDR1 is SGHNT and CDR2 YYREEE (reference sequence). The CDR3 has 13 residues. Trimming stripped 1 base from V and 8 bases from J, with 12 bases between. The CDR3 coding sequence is TGTGCCAGCAGCTTGTGGGCTGGGAGGGAAGCTTTCTTT. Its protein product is CASSLWAGREAFF. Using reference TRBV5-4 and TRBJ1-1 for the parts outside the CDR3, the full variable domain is ETGVTQSPTHLIKTRGQQVTLRCSSQSGHNTVSWYQQALGQGPQFIFQYYREEENGRGNFPPRFSGLQFPNYSSELNVNALELDDSALYLCASSLWAGREAFFGQGTRLTVV.

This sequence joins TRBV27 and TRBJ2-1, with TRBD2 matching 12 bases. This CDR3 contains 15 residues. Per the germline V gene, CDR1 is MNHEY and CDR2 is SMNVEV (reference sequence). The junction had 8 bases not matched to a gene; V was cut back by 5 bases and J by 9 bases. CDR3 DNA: TGTGCCAGCAGTCCACGACTAGCGGGGGAGACTGAGCAGTTCTTC. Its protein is CASSPRLAGETEQFF.

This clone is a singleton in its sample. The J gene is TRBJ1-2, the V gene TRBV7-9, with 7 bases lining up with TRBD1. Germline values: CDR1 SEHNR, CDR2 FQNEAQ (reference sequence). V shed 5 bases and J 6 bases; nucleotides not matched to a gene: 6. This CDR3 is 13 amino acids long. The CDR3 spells CASSPQTGNGYTF. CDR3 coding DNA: TGTGCCAGCAGCCCCCAGACAGGGAATGGCTACACCTTC.

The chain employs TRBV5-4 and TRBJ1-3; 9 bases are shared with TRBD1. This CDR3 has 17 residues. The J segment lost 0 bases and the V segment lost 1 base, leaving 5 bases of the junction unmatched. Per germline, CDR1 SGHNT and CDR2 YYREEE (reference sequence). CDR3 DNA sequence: TGTGCCAGCAGCTTGCCCGGGACAGGGCTCTCTGGAAACACCATATATTTT. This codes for CASSLPGTGLSGNTIYF.

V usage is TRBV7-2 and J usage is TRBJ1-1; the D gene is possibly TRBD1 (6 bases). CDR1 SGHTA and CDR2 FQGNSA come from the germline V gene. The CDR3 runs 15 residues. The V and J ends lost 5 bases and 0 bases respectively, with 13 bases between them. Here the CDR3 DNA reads TGTGCCAGCAGCCGGGGAGGGGGAATGAACACTGAAGCTTTCTTT. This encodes CASSRGGGMNTEAFF.

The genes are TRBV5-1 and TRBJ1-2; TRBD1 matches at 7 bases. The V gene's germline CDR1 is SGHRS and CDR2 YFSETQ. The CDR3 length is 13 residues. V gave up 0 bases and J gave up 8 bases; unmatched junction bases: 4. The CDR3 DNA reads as TGCGCCAGCAGCTTGGAGACAGGGTGGGGCTACACCTTC. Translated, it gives CASSLETGWGYTF.

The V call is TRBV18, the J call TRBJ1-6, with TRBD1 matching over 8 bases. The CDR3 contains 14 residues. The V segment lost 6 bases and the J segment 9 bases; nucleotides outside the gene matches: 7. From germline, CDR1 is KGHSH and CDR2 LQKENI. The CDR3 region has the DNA TGTGCCAGCTCCCCAGGGACAGGAGGTTCACCCCTCCACTTT. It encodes CASSPGTGGSPLHF.

The CDR3 coding sequence is TGCAGTGCTAGTGTCTGGGGGGGACTGCACACTGAAGCTTTCTTT. This sequence encodes CSASVWGGLHTEAFF. This rearrangement joins TRBV20-1 to TRBJ1-1; weak D call: TRBD1 (5 bases). This CDR3 region has 15 residues. Trimming took 3 bases from V and 3 from J, leaving 17 bases between them. Germline CDR1 is DFQATT and CDR2 is SNEGSKA (reference sequence).

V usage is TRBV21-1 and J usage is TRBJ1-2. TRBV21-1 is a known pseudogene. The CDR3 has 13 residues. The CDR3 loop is CASSRTYSAGYTF. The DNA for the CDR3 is TGTGCCAGCAGCAGGACTTACAGCGCTGGCTACACCTTC.

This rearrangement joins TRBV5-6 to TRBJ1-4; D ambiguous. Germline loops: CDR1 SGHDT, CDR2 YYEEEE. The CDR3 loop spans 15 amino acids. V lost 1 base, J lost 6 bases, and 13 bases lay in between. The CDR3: CASSLMGREYEKLFF. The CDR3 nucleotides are TGTGCCAGCAGCTTGATGGGCAGAGAATATGAAAAACTGTTTTTT.

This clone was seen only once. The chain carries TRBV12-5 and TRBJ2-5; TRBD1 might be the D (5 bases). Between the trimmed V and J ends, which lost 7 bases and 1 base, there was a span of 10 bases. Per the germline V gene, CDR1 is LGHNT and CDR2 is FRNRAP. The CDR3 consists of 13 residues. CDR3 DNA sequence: TGTGCTAGTGCCCTCAGGGTCCAAGAGACCCAGTACTTC. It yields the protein CASALRVQETQYF.

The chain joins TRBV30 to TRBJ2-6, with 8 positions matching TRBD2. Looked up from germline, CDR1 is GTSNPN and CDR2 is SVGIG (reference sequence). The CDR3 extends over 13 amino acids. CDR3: CAISGAGANVLTF. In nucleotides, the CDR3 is TGTGCTATTAGCGGGGCTGGGGCCAACGTCCTGACTTTC. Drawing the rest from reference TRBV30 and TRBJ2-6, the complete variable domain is SQTIHQWPATLVQPVGSPLSLECTVEGTSNPNLYWYRQAAGRGLQLLFYSVGIGQISSEVPQNLSASRPQDRQFILSSKKLLLSDSGFYLCAISGAGANVLTFGAGSRLTVL.